The 30 T cell receptor beta chains presented below share a single source sample, sequenced in a study of CD8+CD57+ T cells in acquired aplastic anemia. Using genomic DNA as the template, TCR beta VDJ and CDR3 profiling was carried out. TCRdb ran MiXCR on the reads and lists one entry per CDR3 protein. The table lists about 290,000 distinct CDR3 sequences, around three fifths of them singletons. Sequencing was done on patients that had shown CD8+CD57+ cell expansion by flow cytometry. What was sequenced was sorted CD4+, CD8+, or CD8+CD57+ T cells (not recorded which) from PBMCs. These TCRs come from a human donor with aplastic anemia.

This clonotype showed up just once. This chain links TRBV20-1 with TRBJ1-4; D is ambiguous. V was clipped by 7 bases and J by 7 bases, with 13 bases between them. Germline V lookup: CDR1 DFQATT, CDR2 SNEGSKA (reference sequence). The CDR3 runs to 12 residues. CDR3 loop: CSVSRTGEKLFF. The CDR3 DNA is TGCAGTGTCTCCCGAACGGGTGAAAAACTGTTTTTT.

This sequence joins TRBV28 and TRBJ1-1; D is possibly TRBD1 (5 bases). The germline V gene encodes CDR1 MDHEN and CDR2 SYDVKM. CDR3 size: 15 residues. V lost 2 bases, J lost 1 base, and 11 bases lay in between. CDR3 sequence: CASSLSWGGNTEAFF. In DNA, the CDR3 is TGTGCCAGCAGTTTAAGTTGGGGGGGGAACACTGAAGCTTTCTTT. Drawing the rest from reference TRBV28 and TRBJ1-1, the complete variable domain is DVKVTQSSRYLVKRTGEKVFLECVQDMDHENMFWYRQDPGLGLRLIYFSYDVKMKEKGDIPEGYSVSREKKERFSLILESASTNQTSMYLCASSLSWGGNTEAFFGQGTRLTVV.

This clonotype was recorded many times. As DNA, the CDR3 is TGCAGTGCTAGAGTAATTAGCGGATCGGAGACCCAGTACTTC. It specifies CSARVISGSETQYF. V is TRBV20-1 and J is TRBJ2-5, with D possibly matching TRBD2 (6 bases). CDR3 length: 14 residues. The germline V gene has CDR1 DFQATT and CDR2 SNEGSKA (reference sequence). The V gene lost 1 base and the J gene lost 5 bases, with 14 bases spanning the gap.

This clonotype was seen just once. The CDR3 bases are TGTGCCAGTAGCCTCCGTGAGGGTCCTGGAAACACCATATATTTT. Residues: CASSLREGPGNTIYF. The chain couples TRBV19 to TRBJ1-3; D unresolved. Trimming shortened V by 6 bases and J by 2 bases, and 14 bases separated the two germline ends. The length of the CDR3 is 15 residues. The germline gives CDR1 LNHDA, CDR2 SQIVND (reference sequence).

V and J are TRBV24-1 and TRBJ1-5; D gene unclear. This CDR3 comprises 15 residues. V was cut by 4 bases and J by 3 bases, with 12 bases left in between. The germline gives CDR1 KGHDR, CDR2 SFDVKD. CDR3 DNA sequence: TGTGCCACCAGTGACCCAGGAGAGCCCAATCAGCCCCAGCATTTT. Protein product: CATSDPGEPNQPQHF.

This clonotype came up many times. V and J are TRBV6-1 and TRBJ1-1; unclear D gene. CDR1 is MNHNS and CDR2 is SASEGT in the germline V gene. V was pared by 9 bases and J by 4 bases, with 9 bases between. This CDR3 contains 11 residues. The CDR3 loop reads CASLRVTEAFF. The CDR3, as DNA: TGTGCCAGTTTAAGAGTCACTGAAGCTTTCTTT.

In its sample, this clonotype was seen a few times. At one of its ends the junction is not consistent with the germline gene, which may arise from a read error. The chain uses TRBV6-1 and TRBJ1-3, with D unclear. The CDR3 is made up of 14 amino acids. Germline CDR1 reads MNHNS; CDR2 reads SASEGT. CDR3 residues: CASSSGSSGNTVYF. The CDR3 region has the DNA TGTGCCAGCAGCTCGGGTAGCTCTGGAAACACCGTATATTTT.

At least ten counts were recorded for this clonotype. The chain uses TRBV19 and TRBJ2-5; 7 bases map to TRBD1. The V gene end was trimmed by 3 bases and the J gene end by 2 bases; junction bases not matched to a gene: 6. The CDR3 is made up of 15 amino acids. Germline V gene lookup returns CDR1 LNHDA and CDR2 SQIVND (reference sequence). CDR3: CASSMGTANQETQYF. DNA for the CDR3: TGTGCCAGTAGTATGGGGACAGCAAATCAAGAGACCCAGTACTTC.

Worth noting for this clonotype: Compared with germline, one end of the junction differs, possibly owing to a read error. V usage is TRBV7-2 and J usage is TRBJ1-4; TRBD1 aligns across 8 bases. Germline CDR1 is SGHTA and CDR2 is FQGNSA. The CDR3 is 18 amino acids. CDR3: CASSPERQGAGANEKLFF. The CDR3 DNA reads as TGCGCCAGCAGCCCGGAGAGGCAGGGGGCGGGGGCTAATGAAAAACTGTTTTTT.

The chain joins TRBV19 to TRBJ2-4; maybe TRBD1 (5 bases). V was trimmed by 3 bases and J by 8 bases, leaving 17 bases between them. Germline V gene lookup returns CDR1 LNHDA and CDR2 SQIVND (reference sequence). The CDR3 totals 15 residues. In nucleotides, the CDR3 is TGTGCCAGTAGTATCTATGGGGCTCAGGGTTACATTCAGTACTTC. Translated, it gives CASSIYGAQGYIQYF.

V and J are TRBV5-1 and TRBJ1-4; D may be TRBD1 (5 bases). V dropped 0 bases and J dropped 5 bases, with 14 bases sitting between them. The length of the CDR3 is 16 residues. Germline CDR1 reads SGHRS; CDR2 reads YFSETQ. The CDR3 is CASSLGQGLYNEKLFF. CDR3 bases: TGCGCCAGCAGCTTGGGGCAGGGCCTATACAATGAAAAACTGTTTTTT.

The genes are TRBV6-6 and TRBJ2-6; D is uncertain. Looked up from germline, CDR1 is MNHNY and CDR2 is SVGAGI (reference sequence). The CDR3 totals 12 residues. V dropped 4 bases and J dropped 9 bases, with 7 bases sitting between them. Here the CDR3 reads CASSSTDNVLTF. The CDR3 DNA is TGTGCCAGCAGTTCCACAGACAACGTCCTGACTTTC.

This rearrangement joins TRBV7-3 to TRBJ2-7; D call uncertain. V dropped 2 bases and J dropped 8 bases, with 10 bases sitting between them. Germline V lookup: CDR1 SGHTA, CDR2 FQGTGA. This CDR3 is built from 12 residues. CDR3 DNA sequence: TGTGCCAGCAGCTTAGTTGCGCCCCAGCAGTACTTC. Its translation: CASSLVAPQQYF.

V usage is TRBV15 and J usage is TRBJ2-2; D is undetermined. Trimming stripped 0 bases from V and 2 bases from J, with 7 bases between. The germline CDR1 and CDR2 sequences are LNHNV and YYDKDF (reference sequence). The CDR3 extends over 15 amino acids. The CDR3 region is CATSRDRPNTGELFF. DNA for the CDR3: TGTGCCACCAGCAGAGATCGGCCAAACACCGGGGAGCTGTTTTTT.

This rearrangement joins TRBV10-3 to TRBJ2-7; tentative D call: TRBD1 (6 bases). V was clipped by 3 bases and J by 2 bases, with 14 bases between them. Germline CDR1 and CDR2: ENHRY and SYGVKD. The CDR3 loop spans 15 amino acids. The CDR3 here is CAISDPTGLPYEQYF. The CDR3 nucleotides read TGTGCCATCAGTGACCCGACAGGCCTCCCCTACGAGCAGTACTTC.

V gene TRBV5-1 combines with J gene TRBJ1-1; a weak D match, TRBD1 (6 bases). V was pared by 4 bases and J by 0 bases, with 16 bases between. Looked up from germline, CDR1 is SGHRS and CDR2 is YFSETQ. The CDR3 has 16 amino acids. The CDR3 sequence: CASSPDPQGMNTEAFF. Written as DNA, the CDR3 is TGCGCCAGCAGCCCCGATCCACAGGGTATGAACACTGAAGCTTTCTTT. Drawing the rest from reference TRBV5-1 and TRBJ1-1, the complete variable domain is KAGVTQTPRYLIKTRGQQVTLSCSPISGHRSVSWYQQTPGQGLQFLFEYFSETQRNKGNFPGRFSGRQFSNSRSEMNVSTLELGDSALYLCASSPDPQGMNTEAFFGQGTRLTVV.

This chain connects TRBV5-5 to TRBJ2-2, with D possibly matching TRBD2 (5 bases). Germline loops: CDR1 SGHKS, CDR2 YYEKEE (reference sequence). The CDR3 consists of 16 residues. V lost 2 bases to trimming and J lost 0 bases, with 11 bases between them. The CDR3 DNA reads TGTGCCAGCAGCTTAAGGTCCGGGGCGAACACCGGGGAGCTGTTTTTT. It specifies CASSLRSGANTGELFF.

CDR3 amino acids: CASSLVVEGGETQYF. CDR3 sequence (DNA): TGTGCCAGCAGCTTGGTGGTAGAAGGAGGTGAGACCCAGTACTTC. The rearrangement uses TRBV5-4 and TRBJ2-5, with D perhaps TRBD2 (5 bases). This CDR3 is built from 15 residues. V lost 0 bases and J 5 bases, leaving 14 bases between the germline ends. Per the germline V gene, CDR1 is SGHNT and CDR2 is YYREEE (reference sequence).

This clonotype was picked up a small number of times. A clone one base away is much larger, so this may be a read error. J is TRBJ2-1 and V is TRBV5-1; TRBD1 agrees at 9 bases. This CDR3 has 15 residues. The V segment lost 0 bases and the J segment 6 bases; nucleotides outside the gene matches: 4. Germline V gene data show CDR1 as SGHRS and CDR2 as YFSETQ. The CDR3 spells CASSLEQGAINEQFF. CDR3 sequence (DNA): TGCGCCAGCAGCTTGGAACAGGGGGCGATCAATGAGCAGTTCTTC.

This chain connects TRBV12-3 or TRBV12-4 to TRBJ2-7, with a possible D match to TRBD1 (6 bases). The CDR3 loop spans 14 amino acids. The V gene lost 8 bases and the J gene lost 3 bases, with 17 bases spanning the gap. The CDR3 DNA is TGTGCCAGCGGACCCAACAGGGCCCTCTACGAGCAGTACTTC. Translated: CASGPNRALYEQYF.

This clonotype was counted only a few times. V usage is TRBV5-1 and J usage is TRBJ2-7, with D possibly matching TRBD2 (6 bases). Trimming shortened V by 4 bases and J by 4 bases, and 21 bases separated the two germline ends. This CDR3 is built from 16 residues. Germline assignment: CDR1 SGHRS and CDR2 YFSETQ. CDR3 region: CASSPGVESFTYEQYF. The CDR3 DNA follows: TGCGCCAGCAGCCCGGGGGTTGAGAGTTTCACGTACGAGCAGTACTTC.

V and J are TRBV5-1 and TRBJ1-1; maybe TRBD1 (5 bases). Germline loops: CDR1 SGHRS, CDR2 YFSETQ. CDR3 length: 13 amino acids. The V end was cut by 6 bases, the J end by 1 base, with 10 bases between. The CDR3 sequence is CASTYGQNTEAFF. The CDR3 region has the DNA TGCGCCAGCACCTACGGACAGAACACTGAAGCTTTCTTT.

Ten or more counts support this clonotype. The V gene is TRBV12-3 or TRBV12-4, the J gene TRBJ1-1; the D is unclear. The CDR3 totals 14 residues. V lost 11 bases, J lost 2 bases, and 18 bases lay in between. CDR3 region: CASRVLLSNTEAFF. CDR3 in DNA: TGTGCCTCCCGGGTCCTACTTTCAAACACTGAAGCTTTCTTT.

The chain recombines TRBV15 with TRBJ2-1; maybe TRBD2 (6 bases). Germline V gives CDR1 LNHNV, CDR2 YYDKDF (reference sequence). Between the trimmed V and J ends, which lost 0 bases and 12 bases, there was a span of 12 bases. This CDR3 is built from 13 residues. The CDR3 is CATSRDRTGGQFF. The CDR3, as DNA: TGTGCCACCAGCAGAGATCGGACCGGGGGGCAGTTCTTC.

This clonotype was detected only a few times. The V and J genes are TRBV29-1 and TRBJ2-2; 11 nucleotides match TRBD1. In germline, CDR1 is SQVTM, CDR2 ANQGSEA. This CDR3 region has 16 residues. Trimming took 4 bases from V and 1 from J; bases not matched to a gene: 5. The CDR3 region is CSVGPGQGGNTGELFF. The CDR3 bases are TGCAGCGTTGGTCCGGGACAGGGGGGGAACACCGGGGAGCTGTTTTTT.

The DNA of the CDR3 is TGTGCCACCAGTGACCTCCCCCTCCCACCGGGAGAGACCCAGTACTTC. Translating it yields CATSDLPLPPGETQYF. The V call is TRBV24-1, the J call TRBJ2-5, with unresolved D. The V gene lost 4 bases and the J gene lost 4 bases, with 18 bases spanning the gap. This CDR3 is built from 16 residues. CDR1 and CDR2 (germline): KGHDR, SFDVKD.

The sample holds many counts of this clonotype. The J gene is TRBJ2-7, the V gene TRBV27; TRBD2 matches at 8 bases. CDR3 size: 15 residues. CDR1 MNHEY and CDR2 SMNVEV come from the germline V gene (reference sequence). With V trimmed by 5 bases and J by 3 bases, 9 bases remained unmatched. CDR3 bases: TGTGCCAGCAGTCGGACCGGGGGGGGGTTCTACGAGCAGTACTTC. The encoded protein is CASSRTGGGFYEQYF.

This clonotype was seen many times. The chain links TRBV10-3 to TRBJ1-1; 11 positions match TRBD1. There are 15 residues in the CDR3. Losses at the gene ends were 6 bases for V and 1 base for J; bases not matched to a gene: 4. Germline assignment: CDR1 ENHRY and CDR2 SYGVKD. This CDR3 is CAIRGQGDGNTEAFF. CDR3 in DNA: TGTGCCATCAGGGGACAGGGGGACGGGAACACTGAAGCTTTCTTT.

In its sample, this clonotype was seen a few times. The gene calls are TRBV20-1 and TRBJ2-7; 8 nucleotides line up with TRBD1. The CDR3 has 12 amino acids. Germline-derived CDR1 and CDR2 are DFQATT and SNEGSKA (reference sequence). With 3 bases clipped from V and 2 bases from J, the junction kept 0 bases outside the gene matches. CDR3 region: CSARDRAYEQYF. In nucleotides, the CDR3 is TGCAGTGCTAGGGACAGGGCCTACGAGCAGTACTTC.

This clonotype appeared a single time. Likely a read error: the CDR3 ends without its conserved phenylalanine or tryptophan. J is TRBJ2-7 and V is TRBV7-8; D is unclear. The V end was cut by 5 bases, the J end by 6 bases, with 17 bases between. The CDR3 runs 14 residues. Germline V lookup: CDR1 SGHVS, CDR2 FQNEAQ. CDR3 coding DNA: TGTGCCAGCAGCCTTCAGGAGAGGAAGGGCGAGCAGTACTGC. Its translation is CASSLQERKGEQYC.